Given below is one TCR beta chain in context. Its cognate antigen has yet to be identified. No much larger clone exists at a distance of one base, and base qualities are not known. This specimen comes from a study of blood T cell repertoires in COVID-19 (dated by TCRdb to between 2020 and 2021). Background for the entire study: Samples from collaborators originated in the United States, Italy and Spain and spanned both the acute and convalescent phases of COVID-19. The prospective study material was composed of cDNA or gDNA derived from T cells, B-cell-depleted T cells, or PBMCs. The dataset comprised deeply sampled blood TCRbeta repertoires from subjects exposed to, actively infected with, or recovered from COVID-19. The repertoires were released in a freely available public database meant as a resource for research on the immune response to SARS-CoV-2. The samples were drawn from two sources: the first 160 participants of the ongoing ImmuneRACE study, and 1,200 or so subjects contributed by 6 global collaborators. Sample metadata almost always included a de-identified subject ID, COVID-19 status, age in years and sex. HLA class I and class II types, where available, came from metadata supplied by the sample provider rather than from assay-based typing. Summary of the overall study and its limitations: The quantity of clinical and demographic metadata differed by source and by participant and was supplied without curation.

In Seattle, one collaborating source enrolled patients while the infection was active and tracked those patients longitudinally over the course of disease. Collaborating institutions collected whole blood in K2EDTA tubes following their own protocols. For TCRbeta analysis, collaborators shipped samples as frozen whole blood, isolated PBMCs, or DNA extracted from either of those sample types. TCRbeta CDR3 regions were amplified from genomic DNA using the immunoSEQ Assay, a bias-controlled multiplex PCR. The paper's processing steps were these. Nucleated cell counts per sample were estimated from amplification of reference gene primers within the assay. To quantify the absolute abundance of each unique TCRbeta CDR3 rearrangement, sequence reads were collapsed and filtered. Productive Simpson clonality was computed per sample as the square root of Simpson's diversity index over productive rearrangements. TCRdb holds this immuneACCESS table with in-frame rearrangements only. Some clones are missing; in checked studies, unresolved V genes explain under half, and the rest has no known cause. V, J and clone size are those of that table, while D and trimming were read from the DNA. Within this sample are approximately 210,000 clones, with about nine tenths of them counted one time only. The biggest ten clones account for approximately 10% of the sample.

The source material was peripheral blood. The TCR sequence derives from a man aged 45-65 years with COVID-19, enrolled during active disease.

The nucleotide sequence reads as follows: TGTGCCAGCAGTTTGGCTGACAGGCGTAGCACAGATACGCAGTATTTT. Its translation reads: CASSLADRRSTDTQYF. The chain employs TRBV28 and TRBJ2-3; D gene: possibly TRBD1, on 6 matching bases. Trimming takes 3 bases from V and 0 bases from J, and the germline ends sit 13 bases apart. The CDR3 starts with the cysteine, ends with the phenylalanine, and has 16 residues. The entry retains the CDR3 DNA only, 48 bases that are in frame from base 1. Per the germline V gene, MDHEN is the CDR1 and SYDVKM is the CDR2.